This section outlines one TCR beta chain sequence together with its context. Seattle cases were enrolled at active infection and followed longitudinally. This sample was taken from a study of blood T cell repertoires in COVID-19. Turning to the study itself: Donors in the United States, Italy and Spain gave samples during acute or convalescent COVID-19.

How the authors handled the data: Amplification of reference gene primers was used by the study to estimate nucleated cell counts. Clones were sequenced by immunoSEQ multiplex PCR, and TCRdb holds only the in-frame ones, with some missing. V, J and clone size were drawn from that table, and D and trimming were deduced from the DNA. Found here are 100,000 to 150,000 clones, 90% to 95% of them singletons; the top ten hold around 2%. Sequences were obtained from peripheral blood. The receptor was derived from a man aged 45-65 years with COVID-19, enrolled during active disease.

CDR3 bases: TGTGCCAGCAGCCAAGAGAACAGGGCCCTCTACGAGCAGTACTTC. Its translation: CASSQENRALYEQYF. The chain has TRBV4-2 and TRBJ2-7; maybe TRBD1 (6 bases). V lost 0 bases and J 3 bases, leaving 12 bases between the germline ends. In germline, CDR1 is LGHNA, CDR2 YNFKEQ. The CDR3 length is 15 residues.